This T cell receptor beta chain was retrieved from a study of blood T cell repertoires in COVID-19. Looking at the study overall: Specimens from acute and convalescent COVID-19 originated in the United States, Italy and Spain. In each case, the material was cDNA or gDNA derived from T cells, B-cell-depleted T cells, or PBMCs.

The V gene end was trimmed by 1 base and the J gene end by 2 bases; junction bases not matched to a gene: 4. Germline V lookup: CDR1 SGHRS, CDR2 YFSETQ. This CDR3 has 15 residues. As handled by the study authors: Amplifying reference gene primers gave estimates of nucleated cell counts. Profiled with immunoSEQ multiplex PCR; TCRdb holds only in-frame clones, not every one. That table furnishes V, J and clone size, whereas the DNA furnished D and trimming. The table includes approximately 150,000 clones, approximately 80% detected once. This chain links TRBV5-1 with TRBJ2-7, with 9 bases that match TRBD2. This receptor was taken from a man aged 70 or older with acute or convalescent COVID-19. The sequenced sample was peripheral blood. In DNA form, the CDR3 reads TGCGCCAGCAGCTTGCGGGCGGGAGGGGCCTACGAGCAGTACTTC. Translated: CASSLRAGGAYEQYF.